The next 10 T cell receptor beta chains were all read from a single sample in a study of a mutant IDH1 vaccine in newly diagnosed glioma. Generated by immunoSEQ multiplex PCR, the TCRdb table keeps only in-frame clones and is missing some. This sample has tens of thousands of clones; around 82% occur once, and the top ten carry approximately 9.5%. Their cognate antigens are unknown. This sample's time point: week 11, during vaccination. Vaccination comprised doses that each held 300 ug of mutant IDH1 20-mer peptide, plus topical imiquimod. Sequenced material: PBMCs, taken from a glioma patient whose treatment included an IDH1 peptide vaccine. These receptors came from a woman aged 18 to 35 with glioma.

The gene calls are TRBV19 and TRBJ2-5; TRBD1 is a possible D gene (6 bases). CDR1 is LNHDA and CDR2 is SQIVND in the germline V gene (reference sequence). V lost 6 bases to trimming and J lost 7 bases, with 21 bases between them. The CDR3 consists of 15 residues. Here the CDR3 reads CASSYTGTPMGTQYF. The DNA for the CDR3 is TGTGCCAGTAGCTACACCGGGACACCGATGGGGACCCAGTACTTC.

This clone appeared a few times. The rearrangement links TRBV5-4 to TRBJ1-1; the D gene is possibly TRBD1 (5 bases). Per germline, CDR1 SGHNT and CDR2 YYREEE (reference sequence). CDR3 length: 13 residues. Trimming shortened V by 6 bases and J by 1 base, and 10 bases separated the two germline ends. The CDR3 here is CASKGTENTEAFF. CDR3 nucleotide sequence: TGTGCCAGCAAGGGGACTGAGAACACTGAAGCTTTCTTT.

This clone was observed a few times. CDR3 in amino acids: CASRGGTQVITPQHF. In nucleotides, the CDR3 is TGTGCCAGCAGGGGGGGGACACAAGTTATCACGCCCCAGCATTTT. V gene TRBV6-1 combines with J gene TRBJ1-5; possibly TRBD1 for D (6 bases). V was shortened by 6 bases and J by 9 bases, with 21 bases between the two germline ends. The germline gives CDR1 MNHNS, CDR2 SASEGT. The CDR3 contains 15 residues.

This chain joins TRBV27 and TRBJ2-7, with 9 bases fitting TRBD1. V dropped 4 bases and J dropped 2; count of bases not matched to a gene: 12. The CDR3 is made up of 17 amino acids. Germline V lookup: CDR1 MNHEY, CDR2 SMNVEV (reference sequence). DNA of the CDR3: TGTGCCAGCAGTTCCCTCACAGGGGGCACCTCGGCCTACGAGCAGTACTTC. Translated: CASSSLTGGTSAYEQYF.

CDR3 amino acids: CASSLGLARDTQYF. CDR3 bases: TGCGCCAGCAGCTTGGGACTAGCCCGCGATACGCAGTATTTT. The chain is built from TRBV5-1 and TRBJ2-3; TRBD2 aligns across 7 bases. In germline, CDR1 is SGHRS, CDR2 YFSETQ. This CDR3 has 14 residues. With 0 bases clipped from V and 6 bases from J, the junction kept 4 bases outside the gene matches.

The chain has TRBV4-2 and TRBJ2-7; perhaps TRBD2 as D (7 bases). Germline V gene lookup returns CDR1 LGHNA and CDR2 YNFKEQ. V shed 1 base and J shed 3 bases, with 10 bases lying between them. The CDR3 runs 14 residues. The CDR3 sequence: CASSQGGGVYEQYF. CDR3 bases: TGTGCCAGCAGCCAAGGAGGGGGGGTCTACGAGCAGTACTTC.

The chain combines TRBV5-6 with TRBJ2-3, with D hard to call. Trimming took 0 bases from V and 5 from J, leaving 1 base between them. Per the germline V gene, CDR1 is SGHDT and CDR2 is YYEEEE. This CDR3 is 11 amino acids long. CDR3 nucleotide sequence: TGTGCCAGCAGCTTGGTAGATACGCAGTATTTT. It is translated as CASSLVDTQYF.

J is TRBJ1-2 and V is TRBV19; D unresolved. Deletions cut 5 bases from V and 8 bases from J, with 15 bases between. The CDR3 sequence is 13 residues long. The germline CDR1 and CDR2 sequences are LNHDA and SQIVND (reference sequence). In DNA, the CDR3 is TGTGCCAGTAGTCCACCCCCGGGCGGCGGCTACACCTTC. It encodes CASSPPPGGGYTF.

This sequence joins TRBV27 and TRBJ2-7; D might be TRBD2 (6 bases). The CDR3 has 16 residues. V was trimmed by 5 bases and J by 3 bases, leaving 20 bases between them. The germline V gene encodes CDR1 MNHEY and CDR2 SMNVEV (reference sequence). CDR3: CASSSPGGRVGYEQYF. CDR3 DNA: TGTGCCAGCAGTAGCCCCGGGGGTAGAGTAGGCTACGAGCAGTACTTC.

This clone was detected only a few times. The J gene is TRBJ1-2, the V gene TRBV14; unclear D gene. The CDR3 is made up of 15 amino acids. Germline lookup yields CDR1 SGHDN and CDR2 FVKESK. V lost 3 bases to trimming and J lost 7 bases, with 18 bases between them. The CDR3, as DNA: TGTGCCAGCAGCCAGGTTGCTGTTAGCCTGGTTGGCTACACCTTC. This translates into CASSQVAVSLVGYTF.